The clone carrying this TCR beta chain has ten or more counts. What it binds is unknown. V gave up 6 bases and J gave up 3 bases, with 13 bases separating them. The length of the CDR3 is 14 residues. TCRdb reprocessed the reads via MiXCR and lists one record per CDR3 protein. The sample yields hundreds of thousands of distinct CDR3 sequences, more than 8% seen once. The sample originates from a study of T cell repertoires in cytomegalovirus infection. Study context: Carrying CMV and the relevant HLA type showed in public TCR beta signatures.

Study-wide results and caveats: Clonotypes of TCR beta that were HLA-C-restricted and CMV-specific dominated the ex vivo response.

Sequenced input: PBMCs. This clonotype originated in a human donor in good health (CMV status not recorded). Some clones in this sample may be carry-over from other donors' samples. The chain carries TRBV12-3 or TRBV12-4 and TRBJ2-3; D might be TRBD1 (6 bases). This chain's CDR3 is CASRRTEYTDTQYF. In nucleotides, the CDR3 is TGTGCCAGCAGACGGACAGAGTATACAGATACGCAGTATTTT.